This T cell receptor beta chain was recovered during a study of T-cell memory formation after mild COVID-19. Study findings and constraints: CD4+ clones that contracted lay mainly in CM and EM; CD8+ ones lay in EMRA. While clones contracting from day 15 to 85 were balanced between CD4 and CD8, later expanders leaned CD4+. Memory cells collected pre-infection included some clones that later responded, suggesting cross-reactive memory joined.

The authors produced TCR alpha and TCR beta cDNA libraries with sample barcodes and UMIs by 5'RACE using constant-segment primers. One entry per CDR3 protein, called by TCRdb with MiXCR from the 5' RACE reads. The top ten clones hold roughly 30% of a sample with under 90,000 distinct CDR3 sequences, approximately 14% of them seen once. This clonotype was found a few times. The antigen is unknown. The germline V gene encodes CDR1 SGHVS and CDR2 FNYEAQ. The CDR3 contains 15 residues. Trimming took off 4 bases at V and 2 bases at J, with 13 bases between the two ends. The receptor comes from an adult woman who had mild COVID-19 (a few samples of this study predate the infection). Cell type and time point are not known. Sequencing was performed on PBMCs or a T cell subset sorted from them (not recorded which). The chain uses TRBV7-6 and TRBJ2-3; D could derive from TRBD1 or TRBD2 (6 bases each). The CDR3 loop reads CASSSPGDNTDTQYF. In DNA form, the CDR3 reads TGTGCCAGCAGCTCTCCGGGGGACAACACAGATACGCAGTATTTT.